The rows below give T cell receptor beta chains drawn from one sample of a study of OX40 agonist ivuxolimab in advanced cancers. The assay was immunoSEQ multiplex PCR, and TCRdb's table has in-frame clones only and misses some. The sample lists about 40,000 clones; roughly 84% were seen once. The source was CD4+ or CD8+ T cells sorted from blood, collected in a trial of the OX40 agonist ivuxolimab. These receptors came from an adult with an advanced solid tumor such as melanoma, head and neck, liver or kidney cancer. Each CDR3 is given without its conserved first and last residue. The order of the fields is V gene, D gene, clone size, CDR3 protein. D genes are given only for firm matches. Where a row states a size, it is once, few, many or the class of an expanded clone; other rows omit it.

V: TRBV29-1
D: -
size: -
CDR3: SAPSTDTQY

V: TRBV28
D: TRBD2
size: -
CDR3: ATQIGTSGKLF

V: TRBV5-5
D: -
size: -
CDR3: ASSPLGAGNSPLH

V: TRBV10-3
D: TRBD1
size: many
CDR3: ATGEQGNYGYT

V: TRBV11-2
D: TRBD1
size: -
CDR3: ASSVPGQGGMSNQPQH

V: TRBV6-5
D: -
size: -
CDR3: ASRWADGYT

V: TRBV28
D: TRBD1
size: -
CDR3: ASSLQGAYGYT

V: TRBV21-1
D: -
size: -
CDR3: ASSPGTGEEFGANVLT

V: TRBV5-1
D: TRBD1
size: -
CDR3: ASSLGTDTYNEQF

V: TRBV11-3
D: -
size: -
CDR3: ASSLGRSGSAYGYT

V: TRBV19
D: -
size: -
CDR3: ASSMGQALNYGYT

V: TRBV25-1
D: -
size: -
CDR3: ASSEGGVGSPLH

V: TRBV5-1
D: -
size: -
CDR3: ASSLHSEGRFNYGYT

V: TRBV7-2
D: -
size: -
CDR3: ASLGDEQF

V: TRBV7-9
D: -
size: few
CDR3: ASSPINSSVYNSPLH

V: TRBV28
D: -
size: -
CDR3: ASGVVGGGEKLF

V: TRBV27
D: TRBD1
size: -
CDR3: ASSPGQGQDEQY

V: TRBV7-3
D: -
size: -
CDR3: ASSLTGGLNTEAF

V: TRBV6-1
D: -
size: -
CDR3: ASLAGTYEQY

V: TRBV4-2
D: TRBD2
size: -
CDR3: ASSRGGDYNEQF

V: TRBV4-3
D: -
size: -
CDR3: ASSQSQGLGYGYT

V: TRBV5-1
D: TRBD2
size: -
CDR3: ASSSGLAGGQEETQY

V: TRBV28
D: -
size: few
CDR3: ASSIRELGYGYT

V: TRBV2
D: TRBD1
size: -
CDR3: ASYGQGYYEQY

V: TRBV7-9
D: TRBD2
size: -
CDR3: ASSLAAGVTAYEQY

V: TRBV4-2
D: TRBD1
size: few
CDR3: ASSQDRGLYNEQF

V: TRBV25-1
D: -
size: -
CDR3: ASREDGPNYGYT

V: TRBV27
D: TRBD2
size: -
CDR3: ASSLGRLAGGPRYEQF

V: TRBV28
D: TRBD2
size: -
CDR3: ASSFNSGGQVDTQY